One T cell receptor (beta chain) is described in this entry. The sample originates from a study of blood T cell repertoires in COVID-19. Trimming took 5 bases from V and 8 from J, leaving 11 bases between them. The CDR3 sequence is 12 residues long. Germline V lookup: CDR1 SGHRS, CDR2 YFSETQ. Only in-frame clones appear in the TCRdb table, and some are missing; sequencing was by immunoSEQ multiplex PCR. The repertoire consists of 43,000 or so clones, with roughly 80% occurring once and the leading ten covering around 22%. The chain is built from TRBV5-1 and TRBJ2-1; the D gene is possibly TRBD2 (6 bases). Sequencing input: peripheral blood. The sequence was obtained from a woman aged 55-69 years with acute or convalescent COVID-19. The CDR3 region is CASRKTSHEQFF. The CDR3 DNA follows: TGCGCCAGCAGGAAGACTAGTCATGAGCAGTTCTTC.